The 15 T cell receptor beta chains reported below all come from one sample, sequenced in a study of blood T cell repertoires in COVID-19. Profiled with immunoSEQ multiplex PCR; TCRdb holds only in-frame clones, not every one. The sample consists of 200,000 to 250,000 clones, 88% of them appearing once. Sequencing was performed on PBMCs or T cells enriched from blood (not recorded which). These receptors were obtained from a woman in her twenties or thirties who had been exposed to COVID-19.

The CDR3 protein is CASSFGPGSNEKLFF. In nucleotides, the CDR3 is TGCGCCAGCAGCTTTGGGCCAGGCTCTAATGAAAAACTGTTTTTT. The V and J genes are TRBV5-1 and TRBJ1-4, with no clear D. V lost 2 bases and J lost 3, with 11 bases in between. The germline CDR1 and CDR2 sequences are SGHRS and YFSETQ. The CDR3 sequence is 15 residues long.

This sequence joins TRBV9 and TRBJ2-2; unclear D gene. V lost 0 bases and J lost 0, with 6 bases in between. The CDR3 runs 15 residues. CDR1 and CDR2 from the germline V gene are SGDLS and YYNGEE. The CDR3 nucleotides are TGTGCCAGCAGCGTAGGTCGCGCGAACACCGGGGAGCTGTTTTTT. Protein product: CASSVGRANTGELFF.

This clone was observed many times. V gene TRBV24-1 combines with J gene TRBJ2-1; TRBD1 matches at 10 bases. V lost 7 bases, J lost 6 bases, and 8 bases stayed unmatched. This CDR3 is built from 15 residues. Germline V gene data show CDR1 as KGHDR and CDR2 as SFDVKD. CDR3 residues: CATRSRDRGGNEQFF. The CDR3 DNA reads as TGTGCCACCAGGTCCCGGGACAGGGGCGGCAATGAGCAGTTCTTC.

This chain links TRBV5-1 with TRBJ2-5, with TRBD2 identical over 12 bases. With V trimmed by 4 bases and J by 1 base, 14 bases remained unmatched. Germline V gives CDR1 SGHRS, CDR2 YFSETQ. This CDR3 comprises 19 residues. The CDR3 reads CASSTRVLAGGPFQETQYF. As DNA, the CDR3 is TGCGCCAGCAGCACGAGGGTCCTAGCGGGAGGGCCATTCCAAGAGACCCAGTACTTC.

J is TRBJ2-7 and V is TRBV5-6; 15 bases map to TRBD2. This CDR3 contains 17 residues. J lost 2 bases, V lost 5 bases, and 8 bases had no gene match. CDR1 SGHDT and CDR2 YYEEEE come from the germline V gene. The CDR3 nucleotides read TGTGCCAGCAGGGGGGGACTAGCGGGAGGAGTGACCTACGAGCAGTACTTC. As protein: CASRGGLAGGVTYEQYF.

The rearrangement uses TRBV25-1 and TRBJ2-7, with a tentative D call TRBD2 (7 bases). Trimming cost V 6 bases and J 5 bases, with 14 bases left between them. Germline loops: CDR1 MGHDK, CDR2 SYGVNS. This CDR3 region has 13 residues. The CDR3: CASRRGGENEQYF. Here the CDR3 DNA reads TGTGCCAGCAGGAGGGGGGGAGAAAACGAGCAGTACTTC.

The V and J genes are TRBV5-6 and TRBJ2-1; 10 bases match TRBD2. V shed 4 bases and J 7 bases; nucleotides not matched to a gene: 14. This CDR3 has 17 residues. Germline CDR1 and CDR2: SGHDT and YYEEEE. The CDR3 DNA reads TGTGCCAGCAGCCCCTCCCAACTAGCGGGAAGGAATAATGAGCAGTTCTTC. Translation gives CASSPSQLAGRNNEQFF.

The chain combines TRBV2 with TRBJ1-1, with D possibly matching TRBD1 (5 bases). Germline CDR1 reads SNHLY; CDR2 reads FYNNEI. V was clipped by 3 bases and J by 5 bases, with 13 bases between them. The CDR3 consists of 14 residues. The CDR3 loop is CASSEVGLGTEAFF. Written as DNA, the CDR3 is TGTGCCAGCAGTGAGGTGGGGCTCGGGACTGAAGCTTTCTTT.

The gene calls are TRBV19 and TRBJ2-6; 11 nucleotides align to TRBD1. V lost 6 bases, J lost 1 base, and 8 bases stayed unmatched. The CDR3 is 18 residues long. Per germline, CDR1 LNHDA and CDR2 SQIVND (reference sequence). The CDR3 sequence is CASRRGGQGVSGANVLTF. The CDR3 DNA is TGTGCCAGTAGAAGAGGGGGACAGGGGGTTTCTGGGGCCAACGTCCTGACTTTC.

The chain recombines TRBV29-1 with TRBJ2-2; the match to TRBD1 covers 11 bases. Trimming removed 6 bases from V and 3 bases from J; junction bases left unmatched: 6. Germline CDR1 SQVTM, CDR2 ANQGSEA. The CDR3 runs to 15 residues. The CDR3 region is CSVQRTGGDTGELFF. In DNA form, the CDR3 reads TGCAGCGTGCAAAGGACAGGGGGCGACACCGGGGAGCTGTTTTTT.

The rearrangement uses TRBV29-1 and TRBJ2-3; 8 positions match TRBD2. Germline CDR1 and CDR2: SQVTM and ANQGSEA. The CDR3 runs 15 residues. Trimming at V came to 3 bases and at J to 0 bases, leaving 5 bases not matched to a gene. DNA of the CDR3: TGCAGCGTTGAGGGATTAGCGGGAAGCACAGATACGCAGTATTTT. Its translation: CSVEGLAGSTDTQYF.

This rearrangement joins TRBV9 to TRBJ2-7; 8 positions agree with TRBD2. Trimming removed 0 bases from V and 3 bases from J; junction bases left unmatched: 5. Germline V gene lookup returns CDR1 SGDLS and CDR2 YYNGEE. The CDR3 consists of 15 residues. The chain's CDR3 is CASSVAGGGDYEQYF. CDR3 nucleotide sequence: TGTGCCAGCAGCGTAGCGGGAGGGGGGGACTACGAGCAGTACTTC.

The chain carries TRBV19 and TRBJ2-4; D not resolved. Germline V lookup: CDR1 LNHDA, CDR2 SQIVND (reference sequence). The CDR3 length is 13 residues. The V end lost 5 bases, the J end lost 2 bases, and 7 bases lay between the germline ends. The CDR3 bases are TGTGCCAGTAGTTTGGCCACCAAAAACATTCAGTACTTC. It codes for CASSLATKNIQYF.

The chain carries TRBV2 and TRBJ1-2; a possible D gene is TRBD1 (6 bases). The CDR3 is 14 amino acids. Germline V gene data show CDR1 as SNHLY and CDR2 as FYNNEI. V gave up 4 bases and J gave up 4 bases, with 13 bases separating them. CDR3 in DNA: TGTGCCAGCAGTGCTGACAGGTGGGGCTATGGCTACACCTTC. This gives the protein CASSADRWGYGYTF.

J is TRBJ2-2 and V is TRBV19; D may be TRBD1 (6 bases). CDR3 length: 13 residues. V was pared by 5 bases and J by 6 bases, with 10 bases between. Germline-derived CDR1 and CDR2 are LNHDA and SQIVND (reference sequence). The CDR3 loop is CASSSHRAGELFF. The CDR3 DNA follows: TGTGCCAGTAGTTCCCACAGGGCCGGGGAGCTGTTTTTT.